The 30 T cell receptor beta chains below all came from one sample that was sequenced in a study of early T cells in non-severe SARS-CoV-2 infection. TCRdb called the 5' RACE reads again in MiXCR, with one record for every CDR3 protein. The sample has about 48,000 distinct CDR3 sequences; roughly 6.1% are singletons. The specimen comprised whole blood, sampled at baseline. These receptors were taken from an adult who was a healthcare worker with PCR-confirmed SARS-CoV-2 infection or an uninfected control (not recorded which).

This clonotype was observed many times. CDR3 bases: TGTGCCAGCATACCTACTAGCGCTGGCACAGATACGCAGTATTTT. Protein product: CASIPTSAGTDTQYF. The V call is TRBV2, the J call TRBJ2-3; 7 bases align to TRBD2. J gave up 1 base and V 7 bases, and 8 bases lay outside the gene matches. Looked up from germline, CDR1 is SNHLY and CDR2 is FYNNEI. The CDR3 consists of 15 residues.

This clonotype was seen a handful of times. The J gene is TRBJ2-7, the V gene TRBV28; D is tentatively TRBD1 or TRBD2 (5 bases each). Between the trimmed V and J ends, which lost 8 bases and 2 bases, there was a span of 22 bases. This CDR3 has 16 amino acids. CDR1 is MDHEN and CDR2 is SYDVKM in the germline V gene. CDR3 sequence: CASSLGDGDVTYEQYF. The CDR3 region has the DNA TGTGCCAGCTCTCTAGGGGACGGAGACGTAACCTACGAGCAGTACTTC.

This clonotype was counted at least ten times. This chain links TRBV23-1 with TRBJ2-2; 7 bases agree with TRBD1. TRBV23-1 is an ORF for which the function is uncertain. J was trimmed by 5 bases and V by 4 bases; bases with no gene match: 10. The CDR3 covers 16 residues. CDR3 nucleotides: TGCGCCAGCAGTCCGCCGACAGGGAGCAGGACCGGGGAGCTGTTTTTT. This translates into CASSPPTGSRTGELFF.

This clonotype showed up just a few times. The genes are TRBV9 and TRBJ2-7, with TRBD2 identical over 12 bases. Trimming cost V 3 bases and J 7 bases; bases outside gene matches: 5. Per the germline V gene, CDR1 is SGDLS and CDR2 is YYNGEE. This CDR3 comprises 14 residues. The CDR3 sequence: CASSATGTSGEQYF. In nucleotides, the CDR3 is TGTGCCAGCAGCGCGACCGGGACTAGCGGGGAGCAGTACTTC.

The chain combines TRBV3-1 with TRBJ2-7; 9 bases align to TRBD2. The V and J ends lost 3 bases and 2 bases, in that order; junction bases with no gene match: 5. This CDR3 spans 15 amino acids. Germline V gene lookup returns CDR1 LGHDT and CDR2 YNNKEL (reference sequence). As DNA, the CDR3 is TGTGCCAGCAGCCAGGGGGCTAGCGGGACCTACGAGCAGTACTTC. This translates into CASSQGASGTYEQYF.

This chain connects TRBV10-3 to TRBJ2-5; perhaps TRBD1 as D (7 bases). In germline, CDR1 is ENHRY, CDR2 SYGVKD. Deletions cut 6 bases from V and 5 bases from J, with 22 bases between. The CDR3 contains 16 residues. CDR3 amino acids: CAISRDSGRKGETQYF. CDR3 nucleotide sequence: TGTGCCATCAGCCGGGACAGCGGGCGGAAGGGGGAGACCCAGTACTTC.

This clonotype was recorded at least ten times. This rearrangement joins TRBV7-8 to TRBJ1-1, with no clear D. The germline CDR1 and CDR2 sequences are SGHVS and FQNEAQ. The V and J ends lost 5 bases and 4 bases respectively, with 11 bases between them. The CDR3 sequence is 13 residues long. The CDR3 reads CASSQWAGTEAFF. The DNA of the CDR3 is TGTGCCAGCAGCCAATGGGCGGGCACTGAAGCTTTCTTT. Using reference TRBV7-8 and TRBJ1-1 for the parts outside the CDR3, the full variable domain is GAGVSQSPRYKVAKRGQDVALRCDPISGHVSLFWYQQALGQGPEFLTYFQNEAQLDKSGLPSDRFFAERPEGSVSTLKIQRTQQEDSAVYLCASSQWAGTEAFFGQGTRLTVV.

Only a few counts were recorded for this clonotype. The V call is TRBV20-1, the J call TRBJ2-3, with 14 bases fitting TRBD2. The germline CDR1 and CDR2 sequences are DFQATT and SNEGSKA (reference sequence). Germline trimming cut 5 bases from V and 2 bases from J; bases unmatched to any gene: 9. This CDR3 has 17 residues. The CDR3 loop is CSAETPTSGRVTDTQYF. The CDR3 nucleotides read TGCAGTGCTGAAACCCCGACTAGCGGGAGGGTCACAGATACGCAGTATTTT.

This clonotype was picked up many times. The V and J genes are TRBV12-3 or TRBV12-4 and TRBJ2-7; D might be TRBD2 (6 bases). CDR3 length: 13 amino acids. The V end lost 5 bases, the J end lost 3 bases, and 11 bases lay between the germline ends. CDR3 loop: CASSPISGYEQYF. In DNA, the CDR3 is TGTGCCAGCAGTCCTATTAGCGGCTACGAGCAGTACTTC.

The sample holds many counts of this clonotype. V and J are TRBV10-3 and TRBJ1-1; 8 bases are shared with TRBD1. J was trimmed by 0 bases and V by 4 bases; bases with no gene match: 4. CDR3 length equals 15 residues. The germline V gene encodes CDR1 ENHRY and CDR2 SYGVKD. The chain's CDR3 is CAISGRTGMNTEAFF. The CDR3, as DNA: TGTGCCATCAGTGGGAGGACAGGGATGAACACTGAAGCTTTCTTT.

V usage is TRBV6-5 and J usage is TRBJ2-1; 9 bases agree with TRBD2. CDR1 and CDR2 (germline): MNHEY, SVGAGI. This CDR3 is 15 amino acids long. V gave up 3 bases and J gave up 7 bases; unmatched junction bases: 7. This chain's CDR3 is CASSYLAGAKNEQFF. The CDR3 nucleotides read TGTGCCAGCAGTTATTTAGCGGGAGCTAAAAATGAGCAGTTCTTC.

This clonotype has at least ten counts. This chain joins TRBV15 and TRBJ1-5; D uncertain. The CDR3 has 14 residues. V dropped 4 bases and J dropped 5 bases, with 12 bases sitting between them. Germline V lookup: CDR1 LNHNV, CDR2 YYDKDF (reference sequence). CDR3 protein: CATSNRESHQPQHF. In DNA, the CDR3 is TGTGCCACCAGCAACCGGGAGTCCCATCAGCCCCAGCATTTT. Complete variable domain (other parts from reference TRBV15 and TRBJ1-5): DAMVIQNPRYQVTQFGKPVTLSCSQTLNHNVMYWYQQKSSQAPKLLFHYYDKDFNNEADTPDNFQSRRPNTSFCFLDIRSPGLGDTAMYLCATSNRESHQPQHFGDGTRLSIL.

This clonotype was recorded many times. V gene TRBV5-1 combines with J gene TRBJ2-1; D remains unclear. V lost 4 bases to trimming and J lost 8 bases, with 19 bases between them. This CDR3 is 15 amino acids long. Germline V lookup: CDR1 SGHRS, CDR2 YFSETQ. The CDR3 sequence: CASSPGLGQLHEQFF. Written as DNA, the CDR3 is TGCGCCAGCAGCCCCGGTCTAGGGCAGTTGCATGAGCAGTTCTTC.

This clonotype was picked up many times. The chain recombines TRBV6-2 or TRBV6-3 with TRBJ2-7, with unresolved D. The ends were cut back, 4 bases at V and 5 bases at J, with 24 bases in the middle. The CDR3 has 17 residues. CDR1 is MNHEY, CDR2 SVGEGT, per germline. CDR3 nucleotides: TGTGCCAGCAGTTTTGCGCGATCGTTCCCGTATAAGGACGAGCAGTACTTC. Translated, it gives CASSFARSFPYKDEQYF.

This clonotype was seen a handful of times. This CDR3 is CASSLHTDTQYF. CDR3 bases: TGTGCCAGCAGCCTCCACACAGATACGCAGTATTTT. The chain employs TRBV7-9 and TRBJ2-3; D is ambiguous. Trimming pared 5 bases from V and 2 bases from J, leaving 5 bases between. The CDR3 totals 12 residues. CDR1 and CDR2 from the germline V gene are SEHNR and FQNEAQ (reference sequence).

This clonotype was counted at least ten times. The J gene is TRBJ2-1, the V gene TRBV11-1; 8 nucleotides align to TRBD2. The germline CDR1 and CDR2 sequences are SGHAT and FQDESV (reference sequence). J was trimmed by 10 bases and V by 5 bases; bases with no gene match: 7. The CDR3 runs 13 residues. The chain's CDR3 is CASSPGLVHEQFF. As DNA, the CDR3 is TGTGCCAGCAGCCCGGGACTAGTCCACGAGCAGTTCTTC.

This clonotype occurred many times. The gene calls are TRBV3-1 and TRBJ1-2, with TRBD1 identical over 7 bases. The CDR3 length is 15 residues. CDR1 is LGHDT, CDR2 YNNKEL, per germline (reference sequence). The junction had 13 bases not matched to a gene; V was cut back by 4 bases and J by 8 bases. The CDR3 region is CASSPNRQGLVGYTF. CDR3 coding DNA: TGTGCCAGCAGCCCAAACCGACAGGGTTTGGTAGGCTACACCTTC. Drawing the rest from reference TRBV3-1 and TRBJ1-2, the complete variable domain is DTAVSQTPKYLVTQMGNDKSIKCEQNLGHDTMYWYKQDSKKFLKIMFSYNNKELIINETVPNRFSPKSPDKAHLNLHINSLELGDSAVYFCASSPNRQGLVGYTFGSGTRLTVV.

This chain connects TRBV12-3 or TRBV12-4 to TRBJ2-1; 7 bases align to TRBD2. Germline trimming cut 3 bases from V and 7 bases from J; bases unmatched to any gene: 9. CDR3 size: 15 residues. The DNA of the CDR3 is TGTGCCAGCAGTTTTCCCACTCGCGGGAGAAATGAGCAGTTCTTC. Its protein is CASSFPTRGRNEQFF.

This clonotype has a count of ten or more. The chain combines TRBV29-1 with TRBJ1-1; 8 nucleotides match TRBD1. The trim removed 5 bases at V and 1 base at J, leaving 3 bases unmatched. Germline V gene lookup returns CDR1 SQVTM and CDR2 ANQGSEA. CDR3 length: 13 residues. CDR3 protein: CSVRTGRNTEAFF. The CDR3 nucleotides read TGCAGCGTTAGGACAGGGCGGAACACTGAAGCTTTCTTT.

This clonotype was observed at least ten times. The gene calls are TRBV18 and TRBJ1-2, with TRBD1 matching 9 bases. V shed 3 bases, J shed 6 bases, and the junction held 8 bases outside the gene matches. CDR1 and CDR2 (germline): KGHSH, LQKENI. The CDR3 has 15 residues. In nucleotides, the CDR3 is TGTGCCAGCTCACCCCCCGGGACAGGGATTCATGGCTACACCTTC. This translates into CASSPPGTGIHGYTF.

This clonotype has more than one count but fewer than ten. This chain uses TRBV7-9 with TRBJ1-4, with D uncertain. The germline V gene has CDR1 SEHNR and CDR2 FQNEAQ (reference sequence). This CDR3 contains 14 residues. V was trimmed by 7 bases and J by 8 bases, leaving 17 bases between them. CDR3 sequence (DNA): TGTGCCAGCACCTGGGATCGAGTAAACGAAAAACTGTTTTTT. Translated: CASTWDRVNEKLFF. Combining the CDR3 with reference TRBV7-9 and TRBJ1-4 gives the whole variable domain DTGVSQNPRHKITKRGQNVTFRCDPISEHNRLYWYRQTLGQGPEFLTYFQNEAQLEKSRLLSDRFSAERPKGSFSTLEIQRTEQGDSAMYLCASTWDRVNEKLFFGSGTQLSVL.

This clonotype was counted a few times. The V gene is TRBV29-1, the J gene TRBJ2-3; 8 bases map to TRBD1. The germline CDR1 and CDR2 sequences are SQVTM and ANQGSEA. V shed 5 bases and J 3 bases; nucleotides not matched to a gene: 10. This CDR3 spans 15 amino acids. The CDR3 loop is CSVLGQGMGTDTQYF. CDR3 DNA sequence: TGCAGCGTTCTCGGACAGGGTATGGGTACAGATACGCAGTATTTT.

This clonotype was counted ten times or more. The chain joins TRBV12-3 or TRBV12-4 to TRBJ1-6, with D possibly TRBD1 on 6 matching bases. V lost 6 bases to trimming and J lost 7 bases, with 16 bases between them. This CDR3 comprises 15 residues. The CDR3 spells CASSGGLFLNSPLHF. The CDR3 coding sequence is TGTGCCAGCAGCGGGGGGCTTTTTCTGAATTCACCCCTCCACTTT.

This clonotype was found a few times. The V gene is TRBV28, the J gene TRBJ1-5; 8 bases map to TRBD1. This CDR3 comprises 14 residues. The germline V gene encodes CDR1 MDHEN and CDR2 SYDVKM. V dropped 6 bases and J dropped 6; count of bases not matched to a gene: 7. Written as DNA, the CDR3 is TGTGCCAGCAGGACGACAGGGGAGGCTCAGCCCCAGCATTTT. It codes for CASRTTGEAQPQHF.

In its sample, this clonotype was seen many times. The chain employs TRBV5-1 and TRBJ2-3; 14 bases match TRBD2. V shed 3 bases and J 5 bases; nucleotides not matched to a gene: 2. Germline-derived CDR1 and CDR2 are SGHRS and YFSETQ. CDR3 length: 15 amino acids. CDR3 loop: CASSWGLAGVDTQYF. CDR3 coding DNA: TGCGCCAGCAGCTGGGGACTAGCGGGAGTAGATACGCAGTATTTT. Full variable domain (remainder filled in from reference TRBV5-1 and TRBJ2-3): KAGVTQTPRYLIKTRGQQVTLSCSPISGHRSVSWYQQTPGQGLQFLFEYFSETQRNKGNFPGRFSGRQFSNSRSEMNVSTLELGDSALYLCASSWGLAGVDTQYFGPGTRLTVL.

In its sample, this clonotype was seen many times. The gene calls are TRBV7-3 and TRBJ1-1; D call uncertain. Germline V gene data show CDR1 as SGHTA and CDR2 as FQGTGA. The CDR3 contains 15 residues. The germline V and J ends were trimmed by 1 base and 3 bases, with 12 bases remaining between them. This CDR3 reads CASSLMVVRDTEAFF. DNA of the CDR3: TGTGCCAGCAGCTTAATGGTGGTGAGGGACACTGAAGCTTTCTTT.

In its sample, this clonotype was seen a few times. The rearrangement uses TRBV5-1 and TRBJ2-1, with 10 bases fitting TRBD2. J was trimmed by 6 bases and V by 2 bases; bases with no gene match: 8. Germline CDR1 SGHRS, CDR2 YFSETQ. The CDR3 extends over 16 amino acids. CDR3 loop: CASSLQGLAGVNEQFF. The CDR3 DNA reads as TGCGCCAGCAGCTTACAGGGGCTAGCGGGAGTCAATGAGCAGTTCTTC.

V is TRBV10-1 and J is TRBJ2-1; no definite D call. Germline-derived CDR1 and CDR2 are WNHNN and SYGVQD (reference sequence). Trimming stripped 2 bases from V and 8 bases from J, with 16 bases between. The CDR3 runs 15 residues. DNA for the CDR3: TGCGCCAGCAGTGAGCGTGGTCTTGGGATGGATGAGCAGTTCTTC. This translates into CASSERGLGMDEQFF.

There are a few counts of this clonotype. The CDR3 reads CSVGIEMNTGELFF. The CDR3 region has the DNA TGCAGCGTCGGAATCGAAATGAACACCGGGGAGCTGTTTTTT. This rearrangement joins TRBV29-1 to TRBJ2-2, with D unresolved. CDR1 is SQVTM and CDR2 is ANQGSEA in the germline V gene. The CDR3 contains 14 residues. V was shortened by 6 bases and J by 1 base, with 12 bases between the two germline ends.

This clonotype was seen only a few times. V and J are TRBV6-1 and TRBJ2-7; D might be TRBD1 (5 bases). The CDR3 is made up of 12 amino acids. V gave up 8 bases and J gave up 4 bases, with 12 bases separating them. CDR1 is MNHNS and CDR2 is SASEGT in the germline V gene. The CDR3 sequence is CASSTEGYEQYF. The CDR3 DNA reads TGTGCCAGCTCGACAGAAGGGTACGAGCAGTACTTC.